Below, 21 T cell receptor beta chains from the same sample are listed, as sequenced in a study of shared clonotypes between healthy human individuals. Sequencing was performed with immunoSEQ multiplex PCR; in TCRdb, only in-frame clones are kept and a portion is missing. The sample lists about 2 million clones, just under 95% occurring once. Positively selected for CCR7, the CD45RO-negative cells used as naive CD8 cells excluded terminally differentiated effector memory CD45RA+ cells. Sequenced sample: naive CD8+ T cells sorted from blood. All receptors derive from a man between 18 and 35 years old in good health.

The chain employs TRBV6-6 and TRBJ1-2; perhaps TRBD1 as D (6 bases). The germline V and J ends were trimmed by 6 bases and 3 bases, with 20 bases remaining between them. Germline CDR1 and CDR2: MNHNY and SVGAGI (reference sequence). The CDR3 spans 16 residues. CDR3 sequence: CASRDVLGGRDYGYTF. DNA of the CDR3: TGTGCCAGCAGAGACGTTTTAGGGGGGAGGGACTATGGCTACACCTTC.

This chain uses TRBV9 with TRBJ1-2; 10 positions match TRBD1. Germline V gene data show CDR1 as SGDLS and CDR2 as YYNGEE. The CDR3 length is 14 residues. The V and J ends lost 4 bases and 2 bases, in that order; junction bases with no gene match: 2. Here the CDR3 reads CASSPDRGNYGYTF. The CDR3 DNA reads as TGTGCCAGCAGCCCGGACAGGGGGAACTATGGCTACACCTTC.

The rearrangement joins TRBV2 to TRBJ2-5, with D unclear. This CDR3 comprises 16 residues. Germline loops: CDR1 SNHLY, CDR2 FYNNEI. V was shortened by 5 bases and J by 1 base, with 17 bases between the two germline ends. The CDR3 protein is CASSSQERLPQETQYF. The DNA of the CDR3 is TGTGCCAGCAGTTCCCAAGAGAGGCTACCCCAAGAGACCCAGTACTTC.

A single count supports this clone. The gene calls are TRBV7-9 and TRBJ2-1; 9 nucleotides align to TRBD2. Germline loops: CDR1 SEHNR, CDR2 FQNEAQ (reference sequence). CDR3 length: 14 amino acids. Trimming cost V 5 bases and J 5 bases; bases outside gene matches: 4. This CDR3 is CASSPGTSNNEQFF. CDR3 DNA sequence: TGTGCCAGCAGCCCCGGGACTAGCAACAATGAGCAGTTCTTC. Variable domain in full (rest from reference TRBV7-9 and TRBJ2-1): DTGVSQNPRHKITKRGQNVTFRCDPISEHNRLYWYRQTLGQGPEFLTYFQNEAQLEKSRLLSDRFSAERPKGSFSTLEIQRTEQGDSAMYLCASSPGTSNNEQFFGPGTRLTVL.

The gene calls are TRBV9 and TRBJ2-7; TRBD1 matches at 11 bases. Germline loops: CDR1 SGDLS, CDR2 YYNGEE. This CDR3 spans 16 amino acids. The junction had 8 bases not matched to a gene; V was cut back by 4 bases and J by 2 bases. The CDR3 sequence is CASSSVGTGGTYEQYF. DNA of the CDR3: TGTGCCAGCAGCTCAGTCGGGACAGGGGGAACCTACGAGCAGTACTTC.

V is TRBV11-2 and J is TRBJ2-7, with D perhaps TRBD2 (5 bases). V lost 5 bases, J lost 4 bases, and 9 bases lay in between. Per germline, CDR1 SGHAT and CDR2 FQNNGV. The CDR3 has 12 amino acids. The CDR3 here is CASSPDFYEQYF. The CDR3 coding sequence is TGTGCCAGCAGCCCGGACTTTTACGAGCAGTACTTC.

The J gene is TRBJ2-1, the V gene TRBV29-1; perhaps TRBD2 as D (5 bases). Trimming shortened V by 5 bases and J by 3 bases, and 11 bases separated the two germline ends. CDR3 length: 13 residues. From germline, CDR1 is SQVTM and CDR2 ANQGSEA. The CDR3 region is CSVSERSYNEQFF. CDR3 nucleotides: TGCAGCGTTAGCGAGCGGAGCTACAATGAGCAGTTCTTC.

As for this clone: Additional DNA sequences in this sample encode the identical CDR3. The chain is built from TRBV7-9 and TRBJ2-7; 9 bases are a match to TRBD1. Germline CDR1 reads SEHNR; CDR2 reads FQNEAQ (reference sequence). The V and J ends lost 5 bases and 3 bases, in that order; junction bases with no gene match: 5. The CDR3 loop spans 14 amino acids. CDR3 amino acids: CASSLGTGSYEQYF. Here the CDR3 DNA reads TGTGCCAGCAGCCTCGGGACAGGGAGCTACGAGCAGTACTTC.

The CDR3 DNA is TGCGCCAGCAGCACGGGGACAGGCCCTCGGGTTGAAGCTTTCTTT. It translates to CASSTGTGPRVEAFF. This chain joins TRBV10-2 and TRBJ1-1; 8 positions match TRBD1. The CDR3 totals 15 residues. From germline, CDR1 is WSHSY and CDR2 SAAADI. V lost 6 bases and J lost 7; bases outside the gene matches: 13.

With respect to this clone: At the DNA level, this CDR3 is encoded by other sequences in the same sample as well. This chain uses TRBV9 with TRBJ1-1, with D possibly being TRBD1 (6 bases). The V end was cut by 4 bases, the J end by 5 bases, with 12 bases between. CDR1 SGDLS and CDR2 YYNGEE come from the germline V gene. The CDR3 contains 13 residues. CDR3 in amino acids: CASSLGGQTEAFF. The CDR3 DNA sequence: TGTGCCAGCAGCCTGGGGGGGCAAACTGAAGCTTTCTTT.

The chain employs TRBV29-1 and TRBJ2-2; D not certain. Germline CDR1 SQVTM, CDR2 ANQGSEA. V was clipped by 4 bases and J by 0 bases, with 9 bases between them. The CDR3 is made up of 14 amino acids. The CDR3 loop reads CSVVADANTGELFF. DNA for the CDR3: TGCAGCGTTGTAGCTGACGCGAACACCGGGGAGCTGTTTTTT.

This chain links TRBV7-9 with TRBJ2-2, with D tentatively TRBD2 (7 bases). Germline assignment: CDR1 SEHNR and CDR2 FQNEAQ (reference sequence). V lost 11 bases and J 6 bases, leaving 19 bases between the germline ends. The CDR3 spans 14 residues. CDR3: CAGLGRGPAGELFF. In DNA, the CDR3 is TGTGCCGGACTCGGGCGGGGGCCGGCCGGGGAGCTGTTTTTT.

The chain is built from TRBV5-1 and TRBJ2-7; TRBD1 matches 11 bases. V lost 4 bases, J lost 6 bases, and 6 bases stayed unmatched. Germline CDR1 and CDR2: SGHRS and YFSETQ. The CDR3 is 14 amino acids. CDR3 loop: CASSGTGGLFEQYF. The CDR3 DNA sequence: TGCGCCAGCAGCGGGACAGGGGGTTTATTCGAGCAGTACTTC.

The chain links TRBV7-8 to TRBJ2-7, with TRBD2 as a possible D gene (6 bases). CDR3 length: 13 residues. V was trimmed by 3 bases and J by 6 bases, leaving 12 bases between them. Germline loops: CDR1 SGHVS, CDR2 FQNEAQ. CDR3 sequence reads: CASSLQGGVEQYF. The DNA of the CDR3 is TGTGCCAGCAGCTTGCAGGGAGGAGTCGAGCAGTACTTC. Full variable domain (missing parts from reference TRBV7-8 and TRBJ2-7): GAGVSQSPRYKVAKRGQDVALRCDPISGHVSLFWYQQALGQGPEFLTYFQNEAQLDKSGLPSDRFFAERPEGSVSTLKIQRTQQEDSAVYLCASSLQGGVEQYFGPGTRLTVT.

The rearrangement uses TRBV9 and TRBJ1-6, with TRBD1 as a possible D gene (6 bases). V lost 4 bases and J lost 7, with 18 bases in between. Germline loops: CDR1 SGDLS, CDR2 YYNGEE. This CDR3 comprises 16 residues. For the CDR3, the DNA is TGTGCCAGCAGCCCATGGACGGGGGCGGGAAATTCACCCCTCCACTTT. It specifies CASSPWTGAGNSPLHF.

Only a few counts were recorded for this clone. Other nucleotide sequences from this sample produce the same CDR3. The V gene is TRBV9, the J gene TRBJ2-2; no firm D call. The CDR3 is 12 amino acids. From germline, CDR1 is SGDLS and CDR2 YYNGEE. The V end lost 0 bases, the J end lost 7 bases, and 4 bases lay between the germline ends. The CDR3 protein is CASSVAGGELFF. CDR3 bases: TGTGCCAGCAGCGTAGCGGGCGGGGAGCTGTTTTTT.

This chain joins TRBV29-1 and TRBJ2-2; D is perhaps TRBD2 (5 bases). From germline, CDR1 is SQVTM and CDR2 ANQGSEA. Between the trimmed V and J ends, which lost 6 bases and 1 base, there was a span of 15 bases. This CDR3 comprises 15 residues. Written as DNA, the CDR3 is TGCAGCGTAAGCCTAGCACCACTGAACACCGGGGAGCTGTTTTTT. This sequence encodes CSVSLAPLNTGELFF.

Remarks on this clone: The sample has other DNA sequences that encode this CDR3 too. V and J are TRBV5-1 and TRBJ2-1, with 8 bases fitting TRBD2. Losses at the gene ends were 4 bases for V and 0 bases for J; bases not matched to a gene: 3. Germline assignment: CDR1 SGHRS and CDR2 YFSETQ. The CDR3 consists of 15 residues. CDR3: CASSASGGSYNEQFF. The DNA of the CDR3 is TGCGCCAGCAGCGCGAGCGGGGGCTCCTACAATGAGCAGTTCTTC.

A note on this clone: The same CDR3 also results from other DNA sequences found in this sample. The V call is TRBV27, the J call TRBJ2-3; D is perhaps TRBD2 (5 bases). From germline, CDR1 is MNHEY and CDR2 SMNVEV (reference sequence). The CDR3 covers 16 residues. V was clipped by 5 bases and J by 3 bases, with 18 bases between them. The CDR3 protein is CASSPSGGETTDTQYF. The DNA for the CDR3 is TGTGCCAGCAGTCCCAGTGGAGGAGAGACTACAGATACGCAGTATTTT.

The chain has TRBV2 and TRBJ1-6; maybe TRBD1 (5 bases). CDR1 SNHLY and CDR2 FYNNEI come from the germline V gene. The V and J ends lost 0 bases and 9 bases respectively, with 15 bases between them. The CDR3 loop spans 16 amino acids. In DNA, the CDR3 is TGTGCCAGCAGTGAAGCGCATTCGGGGGGGATTTCACCCCTCCACTTT. Translated: CASSEAHSGGISPLHF.

This clone was recorded once. The gene calls are TRBV19 and TRBJ2-7, with D possibly matching TRBD1 (6 bases). Germline CDR1 reads LNHDA; CDR2 reads SQIVND (reference sequence). V was trimmed by 2 bases and J by 3 bases, leaving 11 bases between them. The CDR3 runs to 14 residues. The CDR3 sequence: CASSISGQSYEQYF. The CDR3 DNA reads as TGTGCCAGTAGTATATCTGGACAGAGCTACGAGCAGTACTTC.